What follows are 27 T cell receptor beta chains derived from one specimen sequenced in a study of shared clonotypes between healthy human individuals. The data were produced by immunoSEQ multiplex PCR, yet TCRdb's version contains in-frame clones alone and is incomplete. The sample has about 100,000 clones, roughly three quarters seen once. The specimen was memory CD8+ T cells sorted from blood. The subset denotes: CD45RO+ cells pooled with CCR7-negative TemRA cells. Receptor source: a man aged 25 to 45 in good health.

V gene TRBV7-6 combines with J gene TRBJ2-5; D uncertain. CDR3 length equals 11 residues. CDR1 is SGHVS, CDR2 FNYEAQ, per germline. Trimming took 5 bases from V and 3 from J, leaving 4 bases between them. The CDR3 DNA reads TGTGCCAGCAGCGCTGAAGAGACCCAGTACTTC. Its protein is CASSAEETQYF.

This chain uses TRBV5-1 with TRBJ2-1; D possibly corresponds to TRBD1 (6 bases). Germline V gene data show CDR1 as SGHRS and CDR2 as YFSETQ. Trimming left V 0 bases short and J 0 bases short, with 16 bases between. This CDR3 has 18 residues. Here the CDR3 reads CASSLGGTLSRSYNEQFF. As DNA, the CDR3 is TGCGCCAGCAGCTTGGGGGGGACACTTAGCCGCTCCTACAATGAGCAGTTCTTC.

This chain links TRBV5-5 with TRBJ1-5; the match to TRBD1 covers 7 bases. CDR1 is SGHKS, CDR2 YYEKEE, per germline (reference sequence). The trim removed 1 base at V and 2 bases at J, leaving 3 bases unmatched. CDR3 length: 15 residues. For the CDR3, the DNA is TGTGCCAGCAGCTTGAGGGGGCGCCGCAATCAGCCCCAGCATTTT. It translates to CASSLRGRRNQPQHF.

The DNA for the CDR3 is TGTGCCAGCAGCCAAGATGAGACTAGCGGGAGTAACATTCAGTACTTC. This sequence encodes CASSQDETSGSNIQYF. The chain joins TRBV5-5 to TRBJ2-4; TRBD2 matches 12 bases. The junction had 9 bases not matched to a gene; V was cut back by 4 bases and J by 7 bases. Germline CDR1 and CDR2: SGHKS and YYEKEE (reference sequence). The CDR3 is made up of 16 amino acids.

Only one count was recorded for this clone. DNA of the CDR3: TGCGCCAGCAGCCAAGGGGACTTTTTTAACACTGAAGCTTTCTTT. Amino acids: CASSQGDFFNTEAFF. This chain connects TRBV4-1 to TRBJ1-1; possible D gene TRBD1, 5 bases. V gave up 1 base and J gave up 2 bases, with 11 bases separating them. The CDR3 extends over 15 amino acids. Per the germline V gene, CDR1 is MGHRA and CDR2 is YSYEKL.

The CDR3 protein is CASSLGGSDNEQFF. For the CDR3, the DNA is TGTGCCAGCAGCTTAGGTGGCAGTGACAATGAGCAGTTCTTC. The chain combines TRBV7-9 with TRBJ2-1; D not certain. V was trimmed by 1 base and J by 5 bases, leaving 9 bases between them. The CDR3 length is 14 residues. The germline CDR1 and CDR2 sequences are SEHNR and FQNEAQ (reference sequence).

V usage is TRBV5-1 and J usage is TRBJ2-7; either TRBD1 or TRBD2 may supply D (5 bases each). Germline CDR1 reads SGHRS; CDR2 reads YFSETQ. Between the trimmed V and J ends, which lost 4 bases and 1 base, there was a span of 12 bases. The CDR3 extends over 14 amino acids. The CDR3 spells CASSPGTASYEQYF. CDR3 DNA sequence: TGCGCCAGCAGCCCCGGGACCGCGTCCTACGAGCAGTACTTC.

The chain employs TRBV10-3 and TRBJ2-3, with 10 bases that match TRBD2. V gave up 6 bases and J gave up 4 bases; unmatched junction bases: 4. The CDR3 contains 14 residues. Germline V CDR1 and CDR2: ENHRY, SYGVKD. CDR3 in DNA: TGTGCCATCAGCGCTAGCGGGAGTCCAGATACGCAGTATTTT. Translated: CAISASGSPDTQYF.

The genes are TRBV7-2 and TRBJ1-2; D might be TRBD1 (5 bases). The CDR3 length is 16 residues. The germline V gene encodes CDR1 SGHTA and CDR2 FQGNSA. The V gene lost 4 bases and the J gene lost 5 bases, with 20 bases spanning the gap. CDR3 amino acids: CASSYGPGTETYGYTF. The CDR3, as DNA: TGTGCCAGCAGCTACGGACCGGGGACGGAAACGTATGGCTACACCTTC.

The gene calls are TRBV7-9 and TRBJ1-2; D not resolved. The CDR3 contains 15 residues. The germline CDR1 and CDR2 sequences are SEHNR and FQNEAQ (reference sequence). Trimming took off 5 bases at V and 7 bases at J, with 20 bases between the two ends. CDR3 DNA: TGTGCCAGCAGCCGAGACTCCGGGTTACAACGTGGCTACACCTTC. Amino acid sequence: CASSRDSGLQRGYTF.

CDR3 coding DNA: TGTGCCAGCAGCCTCAGGGGGGATGCTGGGGCCAACGTCCTGACTTTC. It translates to CASSLRGDAGANVLTF. This chain connects TRBV6-4 to TRBJ2-6; TRBD1 might be the D (7 bases). The CDR3 runs 16 residues. V was pared by 6 bases and J by 2 bases, with 14 bases between. Germline assignment: CDR1 MRHNA and CDR2 SNTAGT.

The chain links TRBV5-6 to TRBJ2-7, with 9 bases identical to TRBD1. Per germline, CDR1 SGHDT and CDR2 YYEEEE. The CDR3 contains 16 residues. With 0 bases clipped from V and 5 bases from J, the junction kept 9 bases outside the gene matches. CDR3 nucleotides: TGTGCCAGCAGCTTGGGATGGGACAGGGATCCAAACGAGCAGTACTTC. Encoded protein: CASSLGWDRDPNEQYF.

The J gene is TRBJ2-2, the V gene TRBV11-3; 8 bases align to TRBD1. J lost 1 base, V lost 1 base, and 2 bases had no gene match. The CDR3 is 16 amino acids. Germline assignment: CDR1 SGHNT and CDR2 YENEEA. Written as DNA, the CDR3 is TGTGCCAGCAGCTTAGTTGGACAGGGGAACACCGGGGAGCTGTTTTTT. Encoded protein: CASSLVGQGNTGELFF.

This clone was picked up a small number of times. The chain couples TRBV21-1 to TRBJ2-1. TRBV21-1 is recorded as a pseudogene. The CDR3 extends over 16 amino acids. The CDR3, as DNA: TGTGCCAGCAGCAAAGGTCCAGGACCATCCTACAATGAGCAGTTCTTC. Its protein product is CASSKGPGPSYNEQFF.

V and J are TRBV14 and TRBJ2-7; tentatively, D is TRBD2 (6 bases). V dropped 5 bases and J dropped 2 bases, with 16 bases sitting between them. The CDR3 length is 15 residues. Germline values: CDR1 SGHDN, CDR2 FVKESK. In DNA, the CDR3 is TGTGCCAGCAGCGTAGGGGCAGGCGGGACCTACGAGCAGTACTTC. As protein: CASSVGAGGTYEQYF. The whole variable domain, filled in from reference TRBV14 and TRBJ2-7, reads EAGVTQFPSHSVIEKGQTVTLRCDPISGHDNLYWYRRVMGKEIKFLLHFVKESKQDESGMPNNRFLAERTGGTYSTLKVQPAELEDSGVYFCASSVGAGGTYEQYFGPGTRLTVT.

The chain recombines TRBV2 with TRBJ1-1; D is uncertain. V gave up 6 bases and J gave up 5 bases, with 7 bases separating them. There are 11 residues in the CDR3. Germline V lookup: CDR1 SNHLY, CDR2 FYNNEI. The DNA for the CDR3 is TGTGCCAGCAGCCCGTGGACTGAAGCTTTCTTT. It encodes CASSPWTEAFF.

CDR3 bases: TGTGCCAGCATGGACAGGGTTGACGAGCAGTACTTC. Amino acids: CASMDRVDEQYF. The chain joins TRBV2 to TRBJ2-7, with 8 bases aligning to TRBD1. The CDR3 spans 12 residues. The germline CDR1 and CDR2 sequences are SNHLY and FYNNEI. The trim removed 7 bases at V and 5 bases at J, leaving 4 bases unmatched.

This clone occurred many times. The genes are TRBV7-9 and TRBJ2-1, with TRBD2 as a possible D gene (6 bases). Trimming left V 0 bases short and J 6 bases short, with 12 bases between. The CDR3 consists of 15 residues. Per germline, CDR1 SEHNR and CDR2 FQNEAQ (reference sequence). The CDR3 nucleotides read TGTGCCAGCAGCTTAGCTAGCGGCAGGCTCAATGAGCAGTTCTTC. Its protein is CASSLASGRLNEQFF. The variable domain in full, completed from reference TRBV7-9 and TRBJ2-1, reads DTGVSQNPRHKITKRGQNVTFRCDPISEHNRLYWYRQTLGQGPEFLTYFQNEAQLEKSRLLSDRFSAERPKGSFSTLEIQRTEQGDSAMYLCASSLASGRLNEQFFGPGTRLTVL.

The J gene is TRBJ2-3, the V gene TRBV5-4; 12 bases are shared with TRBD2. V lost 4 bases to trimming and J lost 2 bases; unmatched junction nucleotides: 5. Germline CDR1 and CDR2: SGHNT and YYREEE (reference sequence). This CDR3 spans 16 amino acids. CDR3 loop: CASSGGLAGVTDTQYF. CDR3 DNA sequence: TGTGCCAGCAGCGGGGGACTAGCGGGCGTCACAGATACGCAGTATTTT.

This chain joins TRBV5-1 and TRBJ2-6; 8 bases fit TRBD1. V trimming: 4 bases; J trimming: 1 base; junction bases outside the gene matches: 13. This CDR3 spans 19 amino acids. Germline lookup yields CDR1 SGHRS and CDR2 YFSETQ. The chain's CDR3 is CASSQRTGRDQSGANVLTF. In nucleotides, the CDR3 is TGCGCCAGCAGCCAACGGACAGGGCGTGATCAGTCTGGGGCCAACGTCCTGACTTTC.

CDR3 sequence (DNA): TGTGCCAGCAGTTACAGTGCGTATGAAAAACTGTTTTTT. Its translation is CASSYSAYEKLFF. The chain links TRBV6-5 to TRBJ1-4; D remains ambiguous. The V gene lost 2 bases and the J gene lost 6 bases, with 7 bases spanning the gap. Germline-derived CDR1 and CDR2 are MNHEY and SVGAGI. CDR3 size: 13 residues.

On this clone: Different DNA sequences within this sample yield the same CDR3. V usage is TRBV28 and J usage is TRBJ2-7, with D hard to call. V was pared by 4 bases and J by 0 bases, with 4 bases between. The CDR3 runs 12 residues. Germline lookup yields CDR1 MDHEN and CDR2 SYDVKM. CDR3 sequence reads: CASSYLSYEQYF. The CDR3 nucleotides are TGTGCCAGCAGTTATCTCTCCTACGAGCAGTACTTC. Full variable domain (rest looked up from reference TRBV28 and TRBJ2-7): DVKVTQSSRYLVKRTGEKVFLECVQDMDHENMFWYRQDPGLGLRLIYFSYDVKMKEKGDIPEGYSVSREKKERFSLILESASTNQTSMYLCASSYLSYEQYFGPGTRLTVT.

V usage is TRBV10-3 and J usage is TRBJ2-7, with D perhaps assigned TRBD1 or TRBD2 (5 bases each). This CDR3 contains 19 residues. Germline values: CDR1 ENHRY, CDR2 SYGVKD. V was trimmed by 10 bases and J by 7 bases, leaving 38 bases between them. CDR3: CATFDLTPRRDARPGEQYF. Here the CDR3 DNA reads TGTGCCACCTTCGATCTTACTCCACGCCGGGACGCCCGTCCGGGAGAGCAGTACTTC.

The CDR3 nucleotides read TGTGCCAGCAGCACTAGGGCGCAGGCACCGTTTTTT. Its protein is CASSTRAQAPFF. V and J are TRBV7-9 and TRBJ1-4; D gene uncertain. The V end lost 5 bases, the J end lost 16 bases, and 17 bases lay between the germline ends. The length of the CDR3 is 12 residues. CDR1 SEHNR and CDR2 FQNEAQ come from the germline V gene (reference sequence).

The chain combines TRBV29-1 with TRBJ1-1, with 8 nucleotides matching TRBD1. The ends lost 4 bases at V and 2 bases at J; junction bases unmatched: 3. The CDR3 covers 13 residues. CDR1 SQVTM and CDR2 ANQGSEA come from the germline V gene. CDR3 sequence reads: CSVAGQGNTEAFF. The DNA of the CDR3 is TGCAGCGTTGCCGGACAGGGAAACACTGAAGCTTTCTTT.

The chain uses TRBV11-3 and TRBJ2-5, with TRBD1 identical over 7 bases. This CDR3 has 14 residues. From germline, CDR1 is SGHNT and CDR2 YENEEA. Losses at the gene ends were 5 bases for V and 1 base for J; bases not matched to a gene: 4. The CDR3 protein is CASSPRQGQETQYF. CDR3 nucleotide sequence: TGTGCCAGCAGCCCCAGACAGGGCCAAGAGACCCAGTACTTC.

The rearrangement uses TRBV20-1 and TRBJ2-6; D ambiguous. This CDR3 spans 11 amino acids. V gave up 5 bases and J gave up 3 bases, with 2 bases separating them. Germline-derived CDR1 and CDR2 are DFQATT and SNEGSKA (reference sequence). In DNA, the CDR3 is TGCAGTGCTTTTGGGGCCAACGTCCTGACTTTC. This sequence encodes CSAFGANVLTF.